This T cell receptor (beta chain) was sequenced in a study of PD-1 blockade in classical Hodgkin lymphoma. For this clone: Its antigen is not known.

General study findings and limits: Nivolumab initiation under 1 year post-ASCT meant exclusion. Lower baseline TCR diversity was reported for newly diagnosed patients than for healthy donors. By C4D1, CD4+ diversity increased significantly, especially in complete responders.

Trimming removed 7 bases from V and 5 bases from J, with 14 bases in between. Germline assignment: CDR1 ENHRY and CDR2 SYGVKD. The CDR3 is 13 residues long. Every patient had relapsed following autologous stem cell transplantation, and cohorts differed in brentuximab vedotin exposure. Complete response, partial response or progressive disease was each patient's best response. Assay used: immunoSEQ multiplex PCR; TCRdb lists only in-frame clones, some missing. The repertoire holds thousands of clones, with about 86% as singletons. The V call is TRBV10-3, the J call TRBJ1-2; unclear D gene. The TCR comes from a human donor with classical Hodgkin lymphoma. This material consisted of peripheral blood mononuclear cells (PBMCs), taken before the second cycle of nivolumab. CDR3 sequence reads: CAINTGKPYGYTF. The CDR3 bases are TGTGCCATCAACACTGGGAAACCGTATGGCTACACCTTC.